This TCR beta chain is drawn from a study of blood T cell repertoires in COVID-19. In the original processing: Quantification of nucleated cells was approximated via reference gene primer amplification. Libraries were prepared by immunoSEQ multiplex PCR; TCRdb keeps only in-frame clonotypes and omits some of them. The V and J calls and the clone size are those of that table, but D and trimming were determined from the DNA. The sample contains around 260,000 clones, 91% of which appear only once. This clone has a single count. V trimming: 3 bases; J trimming: 0 bases; junction bases outside the gene matches: 7. This CDR3 region has 16 residues. Germline loops: CDR1 SGHNT, CDR2 YYREEE (reference sequence).

This clonotype was obtained from a person aged 18 to 30 with COVID-19, enrolled during active disease. The sequenced sample consisted of peripheral blood. This rearrangement joins TRBV5-4 to TRBJ2-3; the match to TRBD2 covers 7 bases. The CDR3 here is CASSWGGLSSTDTQYF. CDR3 nucleotides: TGTGCCAGCAGCTGGGGGGGTCTTTCTAGCACAGATACGCAGTATTTT.